Below, 18 T cell receptor beta chains from the same sample are listed, as sequenced in a study of cytomegalovirus exposure and HLA in healthy donors. Here immunoSEQ multiplex PCR was the method, and the copy in TCRdb shows in-frame clones only, minus some. The sample lists about 220,000 clones; approximately 90% were seen once. Sequencing was performed on PBMCs. The origin of the receptors is a woman younger than 35 in good health and CMV-seronegative.

The CDR3 region is CASSFQGTGELFF. The CDR3 region has the DNA TGTGCCAGCAGCTTTCAGGGGACCGGGGAGCTGTTTTTT. This chain joins TRBV5-6 and TRBJ2-2, with a weak D call TRBD1 (6 bases). In germline, CDR1 is SGHDT, CDR2 YYEEEE. The V and J ends lost 2 bases and 5 bases respectively, with 7 bases between them. This CDR3 has 13 amino acids.

The V call is TRBV25-1, the J call TRBJ1-2; possible D gene TRBD1, 5 bases. The length of the CDR3 is 12 residues. CDR1 and CDR2 from the germline V gene are MGHDK and SYGVNS. Between the trimmed V and J ends, which lost 4 bases and 10 bases, there was a span of 13 bases. Written as DNA, the CDR3 is TGTGCCAGCAGTGCCCCCCCGACAGACTACACCTTC. Its translation is CASSAPPTDYTF.

The chain couples TRBV6-1 to TRBJ1-3; TRBD1 agrees at 8 bases. CDR1 is MNHNS, CDR2 SASEGT, per germline. The CDR3 contains 14 residues. J gave up 2 bases and V 6 bases, and 3 bases lay outside the gene matches. The CDR3 here is CASSQDRAGNTIYF. The DNA of the CDR3 is TGTGCCAGCAGCCAGGACAGGGCTGGAAACACCATATATTTT.

The rearrangement joins TRBV19 to TRBJ1-1, with no clear D. Trimming left V 6 bases short and J 0 bases short, with 8 bases between. The CDR3 runs 13 residues. Germline assignment: CDR1 LNHDA and CDR2 SQIVND (reference sequence). In nucleotides, the CDR3 is TGTGCCAGTAGCACTAATATGAACACTGAAGCTTTCTTT. Amino acid sequence: CASSTNMNTEAFF.

The chain links TRBV2 to TRBJ2-1, with 8 bases identical to TRBD2. There are 15 residues in the CDR3. The J segment lost 0 bases and the V segment lost 2 bases, leaving 0 bases of the junction unmatched. The germline gives CDR1 SNHLY, CDR2 FYNNEI. The CDR3, as DNA: TGTGCCAGCAGTGAACTAGCGGGCTCCTACAATGAGCAGTTCTTC. Translation: CASSELAGSYNEQFF.

The chain couples TRBV4-1 to TRBJ1-1; 11 positions match TRBD1. There are 19 residues in the CDR3. The junction had 12 bases not matched to a gene; V was cut back by 2 bases and J by 1 base. Per the germline V gene, CDR1 is MGHRA and CDR2 is YSYEKL. The CDR3 DNA reads as TGCGCCAGCAGCCAATCGCCTAGCCGGGACAGGGGGACGAACACTGAAGCTTTCTTT. Amino acid sequence: CASSQSPSRDRGTNTEAFF.

The V call is TRBV7-2, the J call TRBJ2-2, with 10 positions matching TRBD2. CDR1 and CDR2 (germline): SGHTA, FQGNSA. V lost 7 bases, J lost 3 bases, and 17 bases stayed unmatched. The CDR3 has 19 amino acids. CDR3 sequence reads: CASTSFALRTSGDTGELFF. The CDR3 DNA is TGTGCCAGCACCTCCTTTGCCCTCAGGACTAGCGGAGACACCGGGGAGCTGTTTTTT.

This clone was seen once. The chain is built from TRBV27 and TRBJ2-3; 7 bases are shared with TRBD1. Trimming cost V 1 base and J 0 bases; bases outside gene matches: 7. CDR3 length equals 17 residues. Germline CDR1 reads MNHEY; CDR2 reads SMNVEV (reference sequence). CDR3 in DNA: TGTGCCAGCAGTTTATTGGGACAGAGATCTAGCACAGATACGCAGTATTTT. Translated: CASSLLGQRSSTDTQYF.

The chain is built from TRBV29-1 and TRBJ1-4, with TRBD1 matching over 8 bases. Germline CDR1 reads SQVTM; CDR2 reads ANQGSEA. With 8 bases clipped from V and 8 bases from J, the junction kept 7 bases outside the gene matches. The CDR3 spans 12 residues. For the CDR3, the DNA is TGCAGCACAGCGACAGGGGAAGAAAAACTGTTTTTT. Its protein product is CSTATGEEKLFF.

J is TRBJ1-5 and V is TRBV28; 7 bases fit TRBD1. This CDR3 has 16 residues. Germline CDR1 MDHEN, CDR2 SYDVKM. The junction had 14 bases not matched to a gene; V was cut back by 6 bases and J by 6 bases. Here the CDR3 DNA reads TGTGCCAGCAGAGGGCGAGGTCAGGGGGTTAGTCAGCCCCAGCATTTT. Protein sequence: CASRGRGQGVSQPQHF.

The chain joins TRBV15 to TRBJ2-6, with D uncertain. Germline CDR1 is LNHNV and CDR2 is YYDKDF (reference sequence). The CDR3 spans 16 residues. The ends were cut back, 1 base at V and 0 bases at J, with 7 bases in the middle. The CDR3 region is CATSRVTGSGANVLTF. CDR3 nucleotides: TGTGCCACCAGCAGAGTTACTGGCTCTGGGGCCAACGTCCTGACTTTC.

This clone has only one observation. The chain couples TRBV7-9 to TRBJ2-7; D is uncertain. Deletions cut 6 bases from V and 4 bases from J, with 19 bases between. The CDR3 consists of 15 residues. Germline V gene lookup returns CDR1 SEHNR and CDR2 FQNEAQ (reference sequence). This CDR3 is CASRYDSTGSYEQYF. For the CDR3, the DNA is TGTGCCAGCAGATATGACTCGACGGGTTCATACGAGCAGTACTTC.

This clone was observed a few times. J is TRBJ2-7 and V is TRBV5-1; 10 bases line up with TRBD2. The V segment lost 4 bases and the J segment 6 bases; nucleotides outside the gene matches: 7. This CDR3 is 14 amino acids long. The germline V gene has CDR1 SGHRS and CDR2 YFSETQ. CDR3: CASSPSGRGSEQYF. In DNA, the CDR3 is TGCGCCAGCAGCCCTAGCGGGAGAGGGAGCGAGCAGTACTTC.

V is TRBV7-9 and J is TRBJ2-7; a possible D gene is TRBD1 (7 bases). This CDR3 is built from 15 residues. The V gene lost 3 bases and the J gene lost 3 bases, with 15 bases spanning the gap. Per germline, CDR1 SEHNR and CDR2 FQNEAQ (reference sequence). The CDR3 nucleotides are TGTGCCAGCAGCTTGTTGGAGGGGGCGGTCTACGAGCAGTACTTC. The encoded protein is CASSLLEGAVYEQYF.

This chain links TRBV11-2 with TRBJ2-7; perhaps TRBD2 as D (6 bases). Germline assignment: CDR1 SGHAT and CDR2 FQNNGV. V shed 5 bases and J shed 3 bases, with 11 bases lying between them. There are 13 residues in the CDR3. The CDR3 region is CASSPTGGYEQYF. DNA of the CDR3: TGTGCCAGCAGCCCAACCGGGGGCTACGAGCAGTACTTC.

This sequence joins TRBV7-3 and TRBJ1-1, with 9 bases identical to TRBD1. Germline V CDR1 and CDR2: SGHTA, FQGTGA. The CDR3 has 15 residues. V shed 4 bases, J shed 4 bases, and the junction held 7 bases outside the gene matches. CDR3 region: CASSSSGTGITEAFF. Here the CDR3 DNA reads TGTGCCAGCAGCTCCTCCGGGACAGGGATCACTGAAGCTTTCTTT.

The rearrangement links TRBV5-6 to TRBJ1-4; possibly TRBD1 for D (6 bases). Germline CDR1 reads SGHDT; CDR2 reads YYEEEE. Trimming shortened V by 1 base and J by 8 bases, and 12 bases separated the two germline ends. The CDR3 spans 14 residues. CDR3 DNA sequence: TGTGCCAGCAGCTTGTCACAGGGAGAAGAAAAACTGTTTTTT. Residues: CASSLSQGEEKLFF.

The chain uses TRBV19 and TRBJ2-2, with 10 bases that match TRBD2. Per the germline V gene, CDR1 is LNHDA and CDR2 is SQIVND (reference sequence). Losses at the gene ends were 9 bases for V and 6 bases for J; bases not matched to a gene: 7. The CDR3 is 14 residues long. The CDR3 reads CASCPGLAPGELFF. CDR3 nucleotide sequence: TGTGCCAGCTGCCCGGGACTAGCGCCCGGGGAGCTGTTTTTT.